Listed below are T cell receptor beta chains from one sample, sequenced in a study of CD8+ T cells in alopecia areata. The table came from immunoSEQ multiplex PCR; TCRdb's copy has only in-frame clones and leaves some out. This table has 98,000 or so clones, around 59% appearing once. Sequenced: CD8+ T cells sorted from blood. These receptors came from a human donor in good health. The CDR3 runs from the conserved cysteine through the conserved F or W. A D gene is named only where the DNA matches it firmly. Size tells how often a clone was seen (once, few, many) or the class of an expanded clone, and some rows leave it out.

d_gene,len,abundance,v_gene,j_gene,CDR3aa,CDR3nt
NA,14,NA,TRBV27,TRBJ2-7,CASSLGGRGYEQYF,TGTGCCAGCAGTCTCGGCGGACGGGGCTACGAGCAGTACTTC
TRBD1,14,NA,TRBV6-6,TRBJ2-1,CASSYGQGGDEQFF,TGTGCCAGCAGTTATGGACAGGGGGGGGATGAGCAGTTCTTC
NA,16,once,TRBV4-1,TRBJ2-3,CASSYRGGGRTDTQYF,TGTGCCAGCAGCTACCGAGGAGGGGGCCGGACAGATACGCAGTATTTT
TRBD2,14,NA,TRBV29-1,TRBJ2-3,CSGLAGGGTDTQYF,TGCAGCGGACTAGCGGGGGGCGGCACAGATACGCAGTATTTT
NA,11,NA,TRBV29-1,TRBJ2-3,CSVVGQGSQYF,TGCAGCGTTGTCGGCCAGGGATCGCAGTATTTT
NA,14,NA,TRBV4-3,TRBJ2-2,CASSQEDLTGELFF,TGCGCCAGCAGCCAAGAGGACCTCACCGGGGAGCTGTTTTTT
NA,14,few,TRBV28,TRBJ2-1,CASSLRTEYNEQFF,TGTGCCAGCAGTCTCCGGACGGAATACAATGAGCAGTTCTTC
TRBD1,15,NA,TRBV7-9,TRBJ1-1,CASSEGQGNPTEAFF,TGTGCCAGCAGCGAGGGACAGGGGAACCCCACTGAAGCTTTCTTT
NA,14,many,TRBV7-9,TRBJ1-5,CASSLGASNQPQHF,TGTGCCAGCAGCTTAGGGGCCAGTAATCAGCCCCAGCATTTT
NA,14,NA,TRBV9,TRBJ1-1,CASSVTSRGTEAFF,TGTGCCAGCAGCGTTACCTCCAGGGGAACTGAAGCTTTCTTT
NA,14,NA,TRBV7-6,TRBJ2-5,CASSLGTGTETQYF,TGTGCCAGCAGCTTAGGAACAGGGACGGAGACCCAGTACTTC